These 2 T cell receptor beta chains came from one sample sequenced in a study of T cell responses to AZD1222 COVID-19 vaccine. Assay used: immunoSEQ multiplex PCR; TCRdb lists only in-frame clones, some missing. Of over 130,000 clones in the sample, 90% were seen once. The input for sequencing was peripheral blood, taken 28 days after the second AZD1222 dose. These TCRs come from an adult who received the AZD1222 COVID-19 vaccine.

This clone was found a few times. The chain is built from TRBV15 and TRBJ1-2; 10 bases align to TRBD1. Germline trimming cut 1 base from V and 7 bases from J; bases unmatched to any gene: 6. The length of the CDR3 is 15 residues. CDR1 and CDR2 from the germline V gene are LNHNV and YYDKDF (reference sequence). The CDR3, as DNA: TGTGCCACCAGCAGAGCCGGGACAGGGGACCCTGGCTACACCTTC. It specifies CATSRAGTGDPGYTF.

The chain uses TRBV7-2 and TRBJ1-5; D is undetermined. The length of the CDR3 is 13 residues. Germline V gives CDR1 SGHTA, CDR2 FQGNSA. Trimming left V 3 bases short and J 11 bases short, with 14 bases between. The CDR3, as DNA: TGTGCCAGCAGCTTCGATAGCCCCGGGGCCCAGCATTTT. Translated, it gives CASSFDSPGAQHF.